Below, 25 T cell receptor beta chains from the same sample are listed, as sequenced in a study of radiation and T cells in renal cell carcinoma. The assay was immunoSEQ multiplex PCR, and TCRdb's table has in-frame clones only and misses some. The repertoire holds around 26,000 clones, with roughly 80% as singletons. Time point defined: blood 2 weeks post-SBRT. Treatment here: 15 Gy SBRT to primary tumor, nephrectomy 4 weeks later. The sample consisted of blood, taken from a patient whose treatment included radiotherapy and nephrectomy. The source is a man in his sixties with renal cell carcinoma.

This chain uses TRBV9 with TRBJ2-1; a weak D match, TRBD2 (6 bases). V shed 0 bases and J shed 0 bases, with 13 bases lying between them. Germline V lookup: CDR1 SGDLS, CDR2 YYNGEE. The CDR3 totals 17 residues. The CDR3 region has the DNA TGTGCCAGCAGCGTAGGAGTAGCGGAAAGCTCCTACAATGAGCAGTTCTTC. Protein product: CASSVGVAESSYNEQFF.

The V gene is TRBV5-6, the J gene TRBJ2-5; 10 bases match TRBD1. Losses at the gene ends were 3 bases for V and 6 bases for J; bases not matched to a gene: 8. Germline V gene sequence: CDR1 SGHDT, CDR2 YYEEEE. CDR3 length: 15 amino acids. CDR3: CASSSGTGDRKTQYF. DNA for the CDR3: TGTGCCAGCAGCTCCGGGACAGGGGATAGAAAGACCCAGTACTTC.

This chain connects TRBV4-3 to TRBJ2-3, with D perhaps TRBD2 (6 bases). This CDR3 is built from 15 residues. The V gene lost 3 bases and the J gene lost 0 bases, with 10 bases spanning the gap. Germline CDR1 is LGHNA and CDR2 is YSLEER. CDR3 sequence: CASSHSSGSTDTQYF. In nucleotides, the CDR3 is TGCGCCAGCAGCCACTCAAGCGGGAGCACAGATACGCAGTATTTT.

V gene TRBV7-9 combines with J gene TRBJ2-7, with a tentative D call TRBD1 (6 bases). The CDR3 runs to 14 residues. The V gene's germline CDR1 is SEHNR and CDR2 FQNEAQ (reference sequence). Deletions cut 5 bases from V and 2 bases from J, with 13 bases between. The CDR3 coding sequence is TGTGCCAGCAGCGCAACCGGGACACCCTACGAGCAGTACTTC. Translating it yields CASSATGTPYEQYF.

This chain joins TRBV5-4 and TRBJ1-2; D gene ambiguous. Germline V gene lookup returns CDR1 SGHNT and CDR2 YYREEE (reference sequence). V lost 0 bases and J 4 bases, leaving 13 bases between the germline ends. This CDR3 spans 15 amino acids. The CDR3: CASSLDGVRTYGYTF. The CDR3 coding sequence is TGTGCCAGCAGCTTGGATGGGGTACGGACCTATGGCTACACCTTC.

This clone was seen only once. The rearrangement links TRBV6-6 to TRBJ2-5; D is ambiguous. The CDR3 is 11 residues long. Germline CDR1 and CDR2: MNHNY and SVGAGI (reference sequence). With 5 bases removed from V and 7 bases from J, the gap between germline ends came to 8 bases. The DNA of the CDR3 is TGTGCCAGCAGTGGGATTGGGACCCAGTACTTC. Its translation is CASSGIGTQYF.

The V call is TRBV21-1, the J call TRBJ2-7; TRBD1, the table's D call, lacks a check against the DNA. TRBV21-1 is a recognized pseudogene. The CDR3 runs 14 residues. The CDR3 DNA reads TGTGCCATTACCCGAAGGACAGGTTCCTACGAGCAGTACTTC. This gives the protein CAITRRTGSYEQYF.

The V gene is TRBV19, the J gene TRBJ2-1, with no clear D. V gave up 3 bases and J gave up 7 bases, with 19 bases separating them. This CDR3 comprises 16 residues. Per germline, CDR1 LNHDA and CDR2 SQIVND (reference sequence). The CDR3 protein is CASSIGSVVSRNEQFF. The CDR3, as DNA: TGTGCCAGTAGTATCGGATCGGTGGTATCCCGGAATGAGCAGTTCTTC.

The V gene is TRBV28, the J gene TRBJ2-7; possible D gene TRBD1, 5 bases. The germline V gene encodes CDR1 MDHEN and CDR2 SYDVKM. The ends were cut back, 2 bases at V and 4 bases at J, with 6 bases in the middle. The CDR3 runs to 12 residues. As DNA, the CDR3 is TGTGCCAGCAGTTTACAGGGATACGAGCAGTACTTC. Translating it yields CASSLQGYEQYF. The variable domain in full, with the rest retrieved from reference TRBV28 and TRBJ2-7, is DVKVTQSSRYLVKRTGEKVFLECVQDMDHENMFWYRQDPGLGLRLIYFSYDVKMKEKGDIPEGYSVSREKKERFSLILESASTNQTSMYLCASSLQGYEQYFGPGTRLTVT.

This chain links TRBV7-9 with TRBJ1-2, with D possibly TRBD1 on 6 matching bases. The CDR3 runs to 13 residues. Germline assignment: CDR1 SEHNR and CDR2 FQNEAQ (reference sequence). Deletions cut 5 bases from V and 6 bases from J, with 13 bases between. CDR3 in DNA: TGTGCCAGCAGCGTGGGACAAGAGGATGGCTACACCTTC. It yields the protein CASSVGQEDGYTF.

The chain couples TRBV12-2 to TRBJ1-2; the D call in the table, TRBD1, was not verified against the DNA. TRBV12-2 represents a pseudogene. There are 11 residues in the CDR3. The DNA for the CDR3 is TGTGCAAGTCGACAGGGACAAGGCTACACCTTC. This translates into CASRQGQGYTF.

This clone occurred once. The chain employs TRBV7-2 and TRBJ2-3; D might be TRBD1 or TRBD2, each matching 5 bases. This CDR3 spans 14 amino acids. Germline CDR1 reads SGHTA; CDR2 reads FQGNSA. V lost 7 bases to trimming and J lost 4 bases, with 15 bases between them. CDR3 sequence: CASTDFGTADTQYF. CDR3 nucleotide sequence: TGTGCCAGCACTGATTTCGGGACCGCAGATACGCAGTATTTT.

The chain recombines TRBV2 with TRBJ2-7; 9 nucleotides agree with TRBD2. The junction had 6 bases not matched to a gene; V was cut back by 2 bases and J by 7 bases. Germline V gives CDR1 SNHLY, CDR2 FYNNEI. The CDR3 runs to 14 residues. The CDR3 here is CASSESLAGNEQYF. CDR3 DNA sequence: TGTGCCAGCAGTGAAAGTCTAGCGGGAAATGAGCAGTACTTC.

This chain joins TRBV12-5 and TRBJ2-3; TRBD2 aligns across 10 bases. The J segment lost 3 bases and the V segment lost 2 bases, leaving 5 bases of the junction unmatched. Germline-derived CDR1 and CDR2 are LGHNT and FRNRAP. The CDR3 loop spans 16 amino acids. The CDR3 DNA reads TGTGCTAGTGGTTTGCCTAGCGGGAGTTTGACAGATACGCAGTATTTT. Protein product: CASGLPSGSLTDTQYF.

The chain carries TRBV5-6 and TRBJ2-3; D tentatively fits TRBD1 or TRBD2 (5 bases each). V lost 3 bases and J 1 base, leaving 12 bases between the germline ends. The CDR3 runs 15 residues. The germline CDR1 and CDR2 sequences are SGHDT and YYEEEE. The CDR3 here is CASSYRDPRTDTQYF. In DNA form, the CDR3 reads TGTGCCAGCAGCTACCGGGACCCACGCACAGATACGCAGTATTTT.

This chain links TRBV11-2 with TRBJ2-1, with TRBD2 matching 9 bases. CDR3 size: 16 residues. With 5 bases clipped from V and 7 bases from J, the junction kept 12 bases outside the gene matches. Germline V gene data show CDR1 as SGHAT and CDR2 as FQNNGV. CDR3 sequence reads: CASSPRLSGSNNEQFF. Here the CDR3 DNA reads TGTGCCAGCAGCCCTCGGCTTAGCGGGAGCAATAATGAGCAGTTCTTC.

The chain employs TRBV19 and TRBJ1-5; D gene ambiguous. Germline V gives CDR1 LNHDA, CDR2 SQIVND (reference sequence). V lost 6 bases and J 6 bases, leaving 12 bases between the germline ends. CDR3 length: 13 residues. The CDR3 nucleotides are TGTGCCAGTAGACTTACCAGGAGTCAGCCCCAGCATTTT. As protein: CASRLTRSQPQHF. The full variable domain, rest sourced from reference TRBV19 and TRBJ1-5, is DGGITQSPKYLFRKEGQNVTLSCEQNLNHDAMYWYRQDPGQGLRLIYYSQIVNDFQKGDIAEGYSVSREKKESFPLTVTSAQKNPTAFYLCASRLTRSQPQHFGDGTRLSIL.

The V call is TRBV27, the J call TRBJ2-3; D is uncertain. CDR3 length equals 14 residues. Germline loops: CDR1 MNHEY, CDR2 SMNVEV (reference sequence). Trimming left V 5 bases short and J 3 bases short, with 12 bases between. The CDR3 spells CASSRRSETDTQYF. Here the CDR3 DNA reads TGTGCCAGCAGTCGGCGATCGGAGACAGATACGCAGTATTTT.

This clone was seen a single time. The gene calls are TRBV18 and TRBJ2-3; D is uncertain. Germline loops: CDR1 KGHSH, CDR2 LQKENI. The CDR3 extends over 15 amino acids. V gave up 3 bases and J gave up 6 bases, with 16 bases separating them. The DNA for the CDR3 is TGTGCCAGCTCACCGACCATAATTACCAGGGATACGCAGTATTTT. Translation gives CASSPTIITRDTQYF.

The chain combines TRBV12-1 with TRBJ1-1. TRBV12-1 is a pseudogene. The CDR3 is 16 residues long. The CDR3: CASSYNAMERSTEAFF. In nucleotides, the CDR3 is TGTGCCAGCAGCTACAATGCCATGGAAAGGAGCACTGAAGCTTTCTTT.

CDR3 DNA: TGTGCCAGCAGCTTGGTTCGGGCCGGGAACACTGAAGCTTTCTTT. Amino acids: CASSLVRAGNTEAFF. The V gene is TRBV5-5, the J gene TRBJ1-1; D remains unclear. The CDR3 covers 15 residues. Trimming cost V 0 bases and J 1 base, with 10 bases left between them. Germline V gene sequence: CDR1 SGHKS, CDR2 YYEKEE (reference sequence).

V and J are TRBV5-1 and TRBJ2-1; tentative D call: TRBD2 (6 bases). Germline CDR1 and CDR2: SGHRS and YFSETQ. The V gene lost 5 bases and the J gene lost 7 bases, with 13 bases spanning the gap. This CDR3 spans 13 amino acids. In DNA, the CDR3 is TGCGCCAGCAGGTCCGGACTATTTAATGAGCAGTTCTTC. Translation: CASRSGLFNEQFF.

This sequence joins TRBV27 and TRBJ2-1, with D possibly matching TRBD2 (6 bases). This CDR3 contains 15 residues. Germline V gene sequence: CDR1 MNHEY, CDR2 SMNVEV (reference sequence). V was pared by 4 bases and J by 4 bases, with 14 bases between. The CDR3 protein is CASSSGLASYNEQFF. CDR3 DNA: TGTGCCAGCAGTTCGGGACTCGCGAGTTACAATGAGCAGTTCTTC.

The J gene is TRBJ2-5, the V gene TRBV2, with D possibly being TRBD1 (6 bases). Germline CDR1 SNHLY, CDR2 FYNNEI. V shed 8 bases and J shed 11 bases, with 18 bases lying between them. The length of the CDR3 is 12 residues. DNA of the CDR3: TGTGCCAGCTCCGGGACAAGTATGATGCAGTACTTC. It is translated as CASSGTSMMQYF. The full variable domain, with the rest looked up from reference TRBV2 and TRBJ2-5, is EPEVTQTPSHQVTQMGQEVILRCVPISNHLYFYWYRQILGQKVEFLVSFYNNEISEKSEIFDDQFSVERPDGSNFTLKIRSTKLEDSAMYFCASSGTSMMQYFGPGTRLLVL.

V gene TRBV14 combines with J gene TRBJ2-1, with TRBD1 matching 7 bases. CDR1 and CDR2 (germline): SGHDN, FVKESK. This CDR3 has 13 amino acids. J gave up 12 bases and V 4 bases, and 9 bases lay outside the gene matches. The CDR3 nucleotides are TGTGCCAGCAGCCCCTTTGACAGGGCAAGGCAGTTCTTC. It translates to CASSPFDRARQFF.